These 18 T cell receptor beta chains were sequenced from one sample in a study of CD8 T cells in ankylosing spondylitis. A single record per CDR3 protein comes from TCRdb applying MiXCR to the 5' RACE reads. This sample has fewer than 250,000 distinct CDR3 sequences, with 10% found just once. Input material: blood, either unsorted or a sorted T cell fraction (not recorded which). The receptor set was obtained from a male donor with ankylosing spondylitis or in good health (not recorded which).

The genes are TRBV3-1 and TRBJ2-1; TRBD2 is a possible D gene (7 bases). The ends were cut back, 1 base at V and 9 bases at J, with 19 bases in the middle. Per the germline V gene, CDR1 is LGHDT and CDR2 is YNNKEL (reference sequence). The CDR3 is made up of 16 amino acids. Here the CDR3 reads CASSQVAVGGQSEQFF. The CDR3 DNA reads TGTGCCAGCAGCCAAGTCGCTGTGGGGGGGCAGAGTGAGCAGTTCTTC.

This clonotype was found many times. This chain connects TRBV7-2 to TRBJ1-1; D is unresolved. Deletions cut 2 bases from V and 2 bases from J, with 6 bases between. Germline CDR1 reads SGHTA; CDR2 reads FQGNSA. This CDR3 region has 13 residues. CDR3 coding DNA: TGTGCCAGCAGCTTAAAACGTAACACTGAAGCTTTCTTT. Protein: CASSLKRNTEAFF.

This clonotype came up many times. The chain combines TRBV21-1 with TRBJ2-4. TRBV21-1 is termed a pseudogene. This CDR3 contains 14 residues. The CDR3 DNA reads TGTGCCAGCAGGTACCGACAAGCCAAAAACATTCAGTACTTC. Translated, it gives CASRYRQAKNIQYF.

The sample holds many counts of this clonotype. This chain uses TRBV3-1 with TRBJ2-7, with a possible D match to TRBD1 (5 bases). CDR1 is LGHDT, CDR2 YNNKEL, per germline (reference sequence). Trimming removed 3 bases at V and 3 bases at J, with 12 bases between. The CDR3 contains 14 residues. CDR3 nucleotide sequence: TGTGCCAGCAGCCACTCGACAGTTTTCTACGAGCAGTACTTC. Protein sequence: CASSHSTVFYEQYF.

The chain is built from TRBV10-3 and TRBJ1-5; 9 bases fit TRBD1. Per germline, CDR1 ENHRY and CDR2 SYGVKD. The CDR3 covers 15 residues. The V and J ends lost 10 bases and 0 bases, in that order; junction bases with no gene match: 7. CDR3 coding DNA: TGTGCCACGAGCGGGACAGGGAATAGCAATCAGCCCCAGCATTTT. Its protein product is CATSGTGNSNQPQHF.

In regard to this clonotype: A much larger clone is a single base away; this may be a read error. This CDR3 is missing its conserved last phenylalanine or tryptophan, likely due to a read error. The chain is built from TRBV5-1 and TRBJ1-1, with a weak D call TRBD1 (5 bases). This CDR3 region has 16 residues. Trimming shortened V by 2 bases and J by 1 base, and 15 bases separated the two germline ends. Per the germline V gene, CDR1 is SGHRS and CDR2 is YFSETQ. CDR3 coding DNA: TGCGCCAGCAGCTTCGGGGCGCGCGGGGCGAACACTGAAGCTTTCTCT. Its translation: CASSFGARGANTEAFS.

This clonotype showed up just once. A much larger clone differs from this one at a single base, so this may be a read error. V usage is TRBV5-1 and J usage is TRBJ2-5; D remains ambiguous. The CDR3 totals 14 residues. Germline V gene sequence: CDR1 SGHRS, CDR2 YFSETQ. The CDR3 nucleotides read TGCGCCAGCAGCCAGAGTGGCACAGAAGAGACCCAGTCCTTC. Protein: CASSQSGTEETQSF.

In its sample, this clonotype was seen many times. The chain employs TRBV5-1 and TRBJ2-3; 10 positions agree with TRBD1. This CDR3 contains 18 residues. Trimming cost V 4 bases and J 1 base; bases outside gene matches: 12. Per germline, CDR1 SGHRS and CDR2 YFSETQ. The CDR3 DNA is TGCGCCAGCAGCCTCGCGGACAGGGGGGTTCAGGGCACAGATACGCAGTATTTT. This translates into CASSLADRGVQGTDTQYF. The full variable domain, rest sourced from reference TRBV5-1 and TRBJ2-3, is KAGVTQTPRYLIKTRGQQVTLSCSPISGHRSVSWYQQTPGQGLQFLFEYFSETQRNKGNFPGRFSGRQFSNSRSEMNVSTLELGDSALYLCASSLADRGVQGTDTQYFGPGTRLTVL.

As DNA, the CDR3 is TGTGCCAGCAGTTTGCTTCCGGGGCGAACCTACAATGAGCAGTTCTTC. Protein sequence: CASSLLPGRTYNEQFF. The rearrangement joins TRBV27 to TRBJ2-1; the D gene could be TRBD1 or TRBD2 (5 bases each). The CDR3 runs to 16 residues. Trimming cost V 3 bases and J 2 bases, with 14 bases left between them. Germline loops: CDR1 MNHEY, CDR2 SMNVEV (reference sequence).

This clonotype appeared many times. The chain employs TRBV20-1 and TRBJ2-7, with a possible D match to TRBD2 (6 bases). This CDR3 region has 14 residues. The germline CDR1 and CDR2 sequences are DFQATT and SNEGSKA (reference sequence). Trimming shortened V by 1 base and J by 0 bases, and 10 bases separated the two germline ends. The CDR3 is CSARVSGSSYEQYF. DNA for the CDR3: TGCAGTGCTAGAGTAAGCGGGTCCTCCTACGAGCAGTACTTC.

This clonotype was found many times. The junction shows a germline mismatch at one end, possibly a read error. The chain couples TRBV29-1 to TRBJ2-7; D is ambiguous. The CDR3 extends over 12 amino acids. CDR1 is SQVTM and CDR2 is ANQGSEA in the germline V gene. This CDR3 reads CSVEANTYEQYF. CDR3 nucleotides: TGCAGCGTGGAAGCTAACACCTACGAGCAGTACTTC.

V is TRBV20-1 and J is TRBJ2-5, with D possibly matching TRBD2 (5 bases). Trimming left V 5 bases short and J 2 bases short, with 15 bases between. The CDR3 length is 14 residues. Germline CDR1 and CDR2: DFQATT and SNEGSKA (reference sequence). The CDR3 DNA reads as TGCAGTGCTCCCCAGGAGGACTTACAAGAGACCCAGTACTTC. Translation gives CSAPQEDLQETQYF.

The table lists this clonotype with many counts. The chain links TRBV20-1 to TRBJ1-4; 7 bases line up with TRBD1. Germline trimming cut 0 bases from V and 5 bases from J; bases unmatched to any gene: 6. The CDR3 runs 15 residues. The germline gives CDR1 DFQATT, CDR2 SNEGSKA (reference sequence). This chain's CDR3 is CSARDRTGSNEKLFF. CDR3 DNA sequence: TGCAGTGCTAGAGATCGGACAGGTTCAAATGAAAAACTGTTTTTT.

The sample holds many counts of this clonotype. V is TRBV5-1 and J is TRBJ1-1; the D gene is possibly TRBD1 (6 bases). V lost 0 bases and J 4 bases, leaving 13 bases between the germline ends. Germline V CDR1 and CDR2: SGHRS, YFSETQ. The CDR3 runs to 15 residues. CDR3 sequence (DNA): TGCGCCAGCAGCTTGGTCCCAGGGGATGTCACTGAAGCTTTCTTT. It codes for CASSLVPGDVTEAFF.

The CDR3 DNA follows: TGTGCCAGCAGTTTCGGGTCACCCGAACGGGAGCAGTACTTC. This sequence encodes CASSFGSPEREQYF. The chain couples TRBV28 to TRBJ2-7; D remains ambiguous. The V and J ends lost 3 bases and 7 bases respectively, with 16 bases between them. In germline, CDR1 is MDHEN, CDR2 SYDVKM. The length of the CDR3 is 14 residues.

The chain recombines TRBV12-5 with TRBJ2-1; D possibly corresponds to TRBD1 (6 bases). V lost 5 bases to trimming and J lost 0 bases, with 14 bases between them. This CDR3 has 16 amino acids. The V gene's germline CDR1 is LGHNT and CDR2 FRNRAP. The CDR3 nucleotides are TGTGCTAGTGGTGACAGGACTCTCAGCTCCTACAATGAGCAGTTCTTC. Translation: CASGDRTLSSYNEQFF.

This clonotype was seen at least ten times. The gene calls are TRBV12-3 or TRBV12-4 and TRBJ1-5; D ambiguous. Trimming took off 2 bases at V and 5 bases at J, with 13 bases between the two ends. The CDR3 is made up of 15 amino acids. CDR3 in amino acids: CASSLSGIPDQPQHF. CDR3 in DNA: TGTGCCAGCAGTTTATCGGGTATACCGGATCAGCCCCAGCATTTT.

This clonotype was seen a few times. The chain is built from TRBV7-6 and TRBJ1-2; D is undetermined. The CDR3 has 14 amino acids. V was clipped by 5 bases and J by 8 bases, with 18 bases between them. CDR1 is SGHVS and CDR2 is FNYEAQ in the germline V gene. CDR3 in amino acids: CASSPRVVGGGYTF. CDR3 bases: TGTGCCAGCAGCCCAAGGGTCGTTGGTGGAGGCTACACCTTC.